The present T cell receptor (beta chain) was sequenced within a study of T-cell memory formation after mild COVID-19 (dated by TCRdb to about 2021). About the study as a whole: TCR sequence clusters from the two donors were found to be largely donor specific. In two donors, T-cell clones that expanded and contracted after mild COVID-19 were tracked by sequencing TCRalpha and TCRbeta repertoires over time. Two young, previously healthy adult volunteers, one female and one male, were included in the cohort. General conclusions and limits of the study: Contracting CD4+ clones were located mainly in the CM and EM memory subsets, whereas CD8+ clones were found to be enriched in EMRA. The detection of some responding clones in pre-infection memory suggests that pre-existing cross-reactive memory T cells joined the SARS-CoV-2 response. SARS-CoV-2 specificity was not confirmed for the second-wave clones peaking on day 37. From day 15 to 85, contracting clones showed balanced CD4/CD8 phenotypes, whereas a second wave of clones that expanded from day 15 to 37 leaned towards CD4+. The study included only a couple of mild cases, and larger cohorts that include severe cases with pre-infection samples were judged to be necessary.

Trimming costs V 8 bases and J 6 bases, and their ends lie 15 bases apart. CDR1 is given as LGHNT and CDR2 as FRNRAP, both from the germline V gene. CDR3 length: 13 amino acids, cysteine to phenylalanine. Only CDR3 DNA is held: 39 bases, read in frame from base 1. As to this clonotype: The antigen this receptor binds is unknown. The record has no base qualities; no much larger clone is one base away.

PBMCs were isolated by Ficoll-Paque density gradient centrifugation. The sequencing machine was an Illumina NovaSeq 6000. TCRalpha and TCRbeta cDNA libraries were built by 5'RACE with constant-segment primers, adding sample barcodes and unique molecular identifiers. Trizol reagent was used to extract RNA from every sample. The libraries were amplified in two PCR steps, and the second step added a second sample barcode and Illumina TruSeq adapters. Sequencing of the libraries was done on an Illumina NovaSeq, producing 2 x 150 bp paired-end reads. The original methods were these. With migec v1.2.7, reads were demultiplexed and then collapsed into UMI-guided consensus sequences. Using mixcr v2.1.11, UMI consensuses were aligned to TRA and TRB V and J templates and then assembled into clonotypes. A clonotype was counted as expanded or contracted only if both edgeR and NoisET called the change significant, with noise models trained on biological replicates. For edgeR calls, the thresholds were a false discovery rate-adjusted p below 0.01 and a log2 fold-change of 1. As an exploratory analysis of dynamics, max-normalized trajectories of the 1000 most abundant clonotypes were examined by PCA with hierarchical clustering. Separately sequenced CD4+ and CD8+ repertoires were used to assign the CD4 or CD8 phenotype of responding clones. TCRdb handled the public reads itself, with Q25 trimming in fastp and clone calling in MiXCR, and kept productive beta chains. Records with the same CDR3 protein are collapsed into one entry carrying the most frequent genes and DNA. TCRdb, not the original authors, processed these V and J calls. This sample has 290,000 or so distinct CDR3 sequences in its table, and roughly 21% of those were observed once. The ten largest clonotypes hold around 21% of the sample.

Sequenced: PBMCs or a T cell subset sorted from them (not recorded which). This chain is built from TRBV12-5 and TRBJ2-3; the D segment could be TRBD2, given 7 matching bases. This receptor was obtained from a man aged 18 to 29 who had mild COVID-19 (a few samples of this study predate the infection). The sample titles of this study are shuffled in the database, so cell type and time point are left out; the donor was told from shared clones. The DNA is TGTGCTAGTCTGGGGGGGCGGGCGGATACGCAGTATTTT. This yields the protein CASLGGRADTQYF.